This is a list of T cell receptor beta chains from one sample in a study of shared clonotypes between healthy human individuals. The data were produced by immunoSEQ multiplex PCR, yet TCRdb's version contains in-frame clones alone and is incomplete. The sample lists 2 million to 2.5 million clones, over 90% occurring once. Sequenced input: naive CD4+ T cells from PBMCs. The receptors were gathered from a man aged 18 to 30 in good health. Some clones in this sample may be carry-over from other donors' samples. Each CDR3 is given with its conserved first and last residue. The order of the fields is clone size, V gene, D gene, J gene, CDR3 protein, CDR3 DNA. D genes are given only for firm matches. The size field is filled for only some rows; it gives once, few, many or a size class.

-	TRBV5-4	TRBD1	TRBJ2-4	CASSSSTGAKNIQYF	TGTGCCAGCAGCAGTTCGACAGGGGCCAAAAACATTCAGTACTTC
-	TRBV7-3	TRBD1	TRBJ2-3	CASSWGQSTDTQYF	TGTGCCAGCAGCTGGGGACAGAGCACAGATACGCAGTATTTT
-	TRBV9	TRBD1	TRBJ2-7	CASSWGQAISYEQYF	TGTGCCAGCAGCTGGGGACAGGCGATCTCCTACGAGCAGTACTTC
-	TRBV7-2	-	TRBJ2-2	CASSLRYSVNTGELFF	TGTGCCAGCAGCTTACGATACAGCGTAAACACCGGGGAGCTGTTTTTT
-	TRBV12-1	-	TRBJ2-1	CASSFGRRLAPSSYNEQFF	TGTGCCAGCAGCTTTGGGCGTAGACTAGCTCCCTCCTCCTACAATGAGCAGTTCTTC
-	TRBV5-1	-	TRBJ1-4	CASSRDITNEKLFF	TGCGCCAGCAGCCGGGACATCACTAATGAAAAACTGTTTTTT
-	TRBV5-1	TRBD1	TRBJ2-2	CASSLASVHRGNTGELFF	TGCGCCAGCAGCTTGGCCAGTGTCCACAGGGGCAACACCGGGGAGCTGTTTTTT
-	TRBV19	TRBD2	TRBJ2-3	CASSGGTSGSGDTQYF	TGTGCCAGTAGTGGAGGGACTAGCGGGAGCGGGGATACGCAGTATTTT
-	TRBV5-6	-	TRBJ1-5	CASSLGAGYGNQPQHF	TGTGCCAGCAGCTTGGGGGCAGGGTATGGCAATCAGCCCCAGCATTTT
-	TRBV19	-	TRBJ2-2	CASSIIVASTNTGELFF	TGTGCCAGTAGTATAATAGTGGCTAGCACGAACACCGGGGAGCTGTTTTTT
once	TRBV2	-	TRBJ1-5	CASSYTLGSSNQPQHF	TGTGCCAGCAGTTACACTTTAGGGAGTAGCAATCAGCCCCAGCATTTT
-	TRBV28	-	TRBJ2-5	CASSLSRGQETQYF	TGTGCCAGCAGTCTATCGAGGGGGCAAGAGACCCAGTACTTC
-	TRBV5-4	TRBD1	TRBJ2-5	CASSLEGQQQETQYF	TGTGCCAGCAGCTTGGAGGGACAGCAACAAGAGACCCAGTACTTC
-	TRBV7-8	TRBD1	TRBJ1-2	CASSLRTGEEDGYTF	TGTGCCAGCAGCTTACGTACAGGGGAGGAAGATGGCTACACCTTC
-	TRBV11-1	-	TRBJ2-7	CASSPRTLNEQYF	TGTGCCAGCAGCCCGCGGACCTTGAACGAGCAGTACTTC
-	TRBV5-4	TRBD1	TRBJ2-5	CASSSQTGKETQYF	TGTGCCAGCAGCTCCCAGACAGGGAAAGAGACCCAGTACTTC
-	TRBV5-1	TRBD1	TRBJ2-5	CASTLSGTGEETQYF	TGCGCCAGCACCCTTTCCGGGACAGGGGAGGAGACCCAGTACTTC
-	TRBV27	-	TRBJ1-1	CASRRTGHTEAFF	TGTGCCAGCCGACGGACCGGGCACACTGAAGCTTTCTTT
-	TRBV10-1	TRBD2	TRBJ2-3	CASSRAGSTDTQYF	TGCGCCAGCAGTCGAGCGGGAAGCACAGATACGCAGTATTTT
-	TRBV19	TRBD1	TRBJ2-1	CASSSRGLNEQFF	TGTGCCAGTAGTAGCAGGGGGCTGAATGAGCAGTTCTTC
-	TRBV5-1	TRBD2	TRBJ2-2	CASSLIASGRAGELFF	TGCGCCAGCAGCTTGATCGCTAGCGGGAGGGCCGGGGAGCTGTTTTTT
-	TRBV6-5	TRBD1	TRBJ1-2	CASSYQGGGYTF	TGTGCCAGCAGTTACCAGGGGGGCGGCTACACCTTC
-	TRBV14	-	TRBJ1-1	CASSQGGIGTEAFF	TGTGCCAGCAGCCAAGGTGGGATTGGAACTGAAGCTTTCTTT
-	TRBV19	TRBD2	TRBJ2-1	CASNKGRTSGMGYVNEQFF	TGTGCCAGTAATAAAGGGAGAACTAGCGGGATGGGCTACGTCAATGAGCAGTTCTTC
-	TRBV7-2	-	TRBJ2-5	CASSSGTSLETQYF	TGTGCCAGCAGCTCCGGGACATCTTTAGAGACCCAGTACTTC
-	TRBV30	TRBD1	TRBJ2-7	CAGDRGSDEQYF	TGTGCCGGGGACAGGGGATCAGACGAGCAGTACTTC
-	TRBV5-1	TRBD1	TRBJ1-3	CASSWGQAGNTIYF	TGCGCCAGCAGCTGGGGACAGGCGGGGAACACCATATATTTT
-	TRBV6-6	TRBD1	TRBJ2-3	CASRWTGVFSTDTQYF	TGTGCCAGCAGGTGGACAGGGGTATTTAGCACAGATACGCAGTATTTT
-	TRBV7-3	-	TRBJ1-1	CASSSTLLSTEAFF	TGTGCCAGCAGCTCGACGCTCCTGAGCACTGAAGCTTTCTTT